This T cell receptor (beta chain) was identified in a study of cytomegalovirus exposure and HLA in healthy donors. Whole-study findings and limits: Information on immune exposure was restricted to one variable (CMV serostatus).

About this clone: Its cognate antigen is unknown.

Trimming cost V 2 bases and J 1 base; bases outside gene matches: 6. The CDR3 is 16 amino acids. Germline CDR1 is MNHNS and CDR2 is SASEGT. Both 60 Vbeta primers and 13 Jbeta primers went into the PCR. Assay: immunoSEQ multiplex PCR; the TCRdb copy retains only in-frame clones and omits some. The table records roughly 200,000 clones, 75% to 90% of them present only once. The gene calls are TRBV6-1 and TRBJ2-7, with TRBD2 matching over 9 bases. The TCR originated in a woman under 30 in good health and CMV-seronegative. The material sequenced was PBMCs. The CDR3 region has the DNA TGTGCCAGCAGTGAATATGAGACTAGCGGTTCCTACGAGCAGTACTTC. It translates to CASSEYETSGSYEQYF.